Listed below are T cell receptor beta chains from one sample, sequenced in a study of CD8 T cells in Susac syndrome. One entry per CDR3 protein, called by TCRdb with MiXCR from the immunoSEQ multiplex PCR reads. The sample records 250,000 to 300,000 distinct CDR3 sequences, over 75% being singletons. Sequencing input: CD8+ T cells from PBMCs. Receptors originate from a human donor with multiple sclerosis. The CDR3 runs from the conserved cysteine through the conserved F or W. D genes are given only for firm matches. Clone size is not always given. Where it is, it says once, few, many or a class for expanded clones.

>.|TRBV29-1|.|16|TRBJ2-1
CSVEEPGEVYDDEQFF
TGCAGCGTTGAAGAGCCGGGGGAGGTTTACGACGATGAGCAGTTCTTC
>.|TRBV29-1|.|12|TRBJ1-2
CSVLGQGYGYTF
TGCAGCGTTCTCGGGCAGGGCTATGGCTACACCTTC
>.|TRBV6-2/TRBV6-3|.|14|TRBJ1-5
CASSRMGGNQPQHF
TGTGCCAGCAGCCGAATGGGTGGCAATCAGCCCCAGCATTTT
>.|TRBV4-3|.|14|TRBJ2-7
CASSPQTTSYEQYF
TGCGCCAGCAGCCCCCAGACAACATCCTACGAGCAGTACTTC
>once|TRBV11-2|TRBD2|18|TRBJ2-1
CASSLVLAGDGRNNEQFF
TGTGCCAGCAGCTTAGTATTAGCGGGAGATGGAAGAAACAATGAGCAGTTCTTC
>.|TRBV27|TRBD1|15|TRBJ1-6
CASSLGQGGNSPLHF
TGTGCCAGCAGTTTAGGACAGGGCGGTAATTCACCCCTCCACTTT
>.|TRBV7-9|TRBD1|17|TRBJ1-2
CASSLGDRDRGNYGYTF
TGTGCCAGCAGCTTAGGGGACAGGGACAGGGGCAACTATGGCTACACCTTC
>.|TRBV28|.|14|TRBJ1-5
CASTEWRGDQPQHF
TGTGCCAGCACCGAGTGGAGGGGAGATCAGCCCCAGCATTTT
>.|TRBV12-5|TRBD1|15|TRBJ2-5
CASGLGGTGQETQYF
TGTGCTAGTGGTTTGGGCGGGACAGGGCAAGAGACCCAGTACTTC
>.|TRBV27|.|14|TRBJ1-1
CASLHSPGRTEAFF
TGTGCCAGCTTACATTCCCCTGGGCGAACTGAAGCTTTCTTT